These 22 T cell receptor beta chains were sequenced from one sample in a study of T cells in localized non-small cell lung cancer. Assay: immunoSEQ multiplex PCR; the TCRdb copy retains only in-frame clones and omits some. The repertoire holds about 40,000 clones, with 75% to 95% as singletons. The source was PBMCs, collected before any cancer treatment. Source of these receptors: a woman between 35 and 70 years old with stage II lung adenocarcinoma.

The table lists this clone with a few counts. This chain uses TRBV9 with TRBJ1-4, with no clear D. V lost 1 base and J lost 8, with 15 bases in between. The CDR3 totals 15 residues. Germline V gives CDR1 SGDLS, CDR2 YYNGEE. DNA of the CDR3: TGTGCCAGCAGCGTATCCGCCCTGGGAAGGGAAAAACTGTTTTTT. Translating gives CASSVSALGREKLFF.

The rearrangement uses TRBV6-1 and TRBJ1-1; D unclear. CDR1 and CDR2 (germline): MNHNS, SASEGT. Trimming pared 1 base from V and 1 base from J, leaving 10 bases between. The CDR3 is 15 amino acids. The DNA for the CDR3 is TGTGCCAGCAGTGAAGGAAAGGCGCCGAACACTGAAGCTTTCTTT. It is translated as CASSEGKAPNTEAFF.

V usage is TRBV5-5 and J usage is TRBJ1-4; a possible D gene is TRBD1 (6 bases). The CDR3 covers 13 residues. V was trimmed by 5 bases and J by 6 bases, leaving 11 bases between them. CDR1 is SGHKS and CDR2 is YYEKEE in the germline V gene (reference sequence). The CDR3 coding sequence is TGTGCCAGCAGGCCGGGGGGCCATGAAAAACTGTTTTTT. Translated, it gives CASRPGGHEKLFF. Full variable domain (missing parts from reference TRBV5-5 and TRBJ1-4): DAGVTQSPTHLIKTRGQQVTLRCSPISGHKSVSWYQQVLGQGPQFIFQYYEKEERGRGNFPDRFSARQFPNYSSELNVNALLLGDSALYLCASRPGGHEKLFFGSGTQLSVL.

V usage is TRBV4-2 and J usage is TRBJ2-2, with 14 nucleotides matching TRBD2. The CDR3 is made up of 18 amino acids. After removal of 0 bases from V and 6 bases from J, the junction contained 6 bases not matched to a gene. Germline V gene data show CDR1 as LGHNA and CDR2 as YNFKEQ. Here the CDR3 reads CASSQDRGLAGEAGELFF. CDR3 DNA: TGTGCCAGCAGCCAAGATCGGGGACTAGCGGGAGAGGCCGGGGAGCTGTTTTTT.

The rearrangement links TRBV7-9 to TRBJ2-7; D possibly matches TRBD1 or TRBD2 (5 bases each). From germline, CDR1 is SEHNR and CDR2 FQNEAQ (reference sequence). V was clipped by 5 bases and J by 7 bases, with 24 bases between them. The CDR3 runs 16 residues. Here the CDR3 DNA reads TGTGCCAGCAGCCAAGGCGGGTCTGTAGATGGGGGAGAGCAGTACTTC. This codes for CASSQGGSVDGGEQYF.

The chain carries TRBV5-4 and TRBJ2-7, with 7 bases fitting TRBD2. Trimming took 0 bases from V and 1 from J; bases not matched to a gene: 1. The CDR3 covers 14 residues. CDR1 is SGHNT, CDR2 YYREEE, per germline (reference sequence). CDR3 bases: TGTGCCAGCAGCTTGGACGGGGGGTCCTACGAGCAGTACTTC. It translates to CASSLDGGSYEQYF.

The CDR3 region has the DNA TGTGCCAGCAGTGATGCCAGGGGAGGGTACCAGCCCCAGCATTTT. This translates into CASSDARGGYQPQHF. The rearrangement uses TRBV6-1 and TRBJ1-5, with a possible D match to TRBD1 (6 bases). The germline V and J ends were trimmed by 3 bases and 7 bases, with 16 bases remaining between them. The CDR3 has 15 amino acids. CDR1 and CDR2 from the germline V gene are MNHNS and SASEGT.

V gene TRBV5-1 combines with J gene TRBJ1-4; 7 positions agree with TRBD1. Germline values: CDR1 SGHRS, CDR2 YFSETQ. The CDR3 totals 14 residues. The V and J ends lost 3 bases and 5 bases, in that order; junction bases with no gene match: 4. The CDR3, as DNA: TGCGCCAGCAGCTCCCCGGACAGGAATGAAAAACTGTTTTTT. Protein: CASSSPDRNEKLFF.

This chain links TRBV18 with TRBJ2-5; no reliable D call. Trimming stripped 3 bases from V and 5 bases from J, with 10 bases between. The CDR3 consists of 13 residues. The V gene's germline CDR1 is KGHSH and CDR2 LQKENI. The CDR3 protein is CASSPGPSETQYF. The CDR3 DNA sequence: TGTGCCAGCTCACCTGGGCCCAGTGAGACCCAGTACTTC.

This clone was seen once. The CDR3 region has the DNA TGTGCCAGCAGGAGGACCAAGGGGACTGAAGCTTTCTTT. It specifies CASRRTKGTEAFF. The chain uses TRBV6-5 and TRBJ1-1, with D maybe TRBD1 (5 bases). From germline, CDR1 is MNHEY and CDR2 SVGAGI. Between the trimmed V and J ends, which lost 6 bases and 5 bases, there was a span of 13 bases. This CDR3 has 13 residues.

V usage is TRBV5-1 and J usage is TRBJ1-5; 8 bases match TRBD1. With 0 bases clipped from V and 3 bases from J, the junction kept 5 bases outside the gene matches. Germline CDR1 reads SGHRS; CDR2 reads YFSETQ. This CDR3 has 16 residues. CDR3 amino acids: CASSLVKDRDNQPQHF. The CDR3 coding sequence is TGCGCCAGCAGCTTGGTCAAGGACAGGGACAATCAGCCCCAGCATTTT.

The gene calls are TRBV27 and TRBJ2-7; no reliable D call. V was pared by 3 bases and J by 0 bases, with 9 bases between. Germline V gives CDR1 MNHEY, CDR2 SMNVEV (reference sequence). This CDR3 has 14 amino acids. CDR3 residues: CASSLGRSSYEQYF. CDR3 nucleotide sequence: TGTGCCAGCAGTTTGGGCAGGAGCTCCTACGAGCAGTACTTC.

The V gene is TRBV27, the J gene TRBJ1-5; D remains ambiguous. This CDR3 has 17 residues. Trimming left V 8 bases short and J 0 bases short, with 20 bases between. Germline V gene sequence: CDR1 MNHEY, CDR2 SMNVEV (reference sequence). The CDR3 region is CASPLRGLRYSNQPQHF. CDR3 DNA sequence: TGTGCCAGCCCTCTGCGGGGTTTGCGCTATAGCAATCAGCCCCAGCATTTT.

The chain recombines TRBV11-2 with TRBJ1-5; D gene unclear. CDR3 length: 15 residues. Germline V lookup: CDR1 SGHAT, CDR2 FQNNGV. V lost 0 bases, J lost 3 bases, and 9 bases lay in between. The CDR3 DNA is TGTGCCAGCAGCTTAGATATCTCCCCCAATCAGCCCCAGCATTTT. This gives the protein CASSLDISPNQPQHF.

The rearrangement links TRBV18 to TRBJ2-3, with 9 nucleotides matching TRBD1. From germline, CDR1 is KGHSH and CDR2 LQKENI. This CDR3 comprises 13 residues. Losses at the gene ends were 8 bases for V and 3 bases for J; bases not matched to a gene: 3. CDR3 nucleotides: TGTGCCAGCAAGGGACAGGGAACAGATACGCAGTATTTT. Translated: CASKGQGTDTQYF.

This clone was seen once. CDR3 nucleotide sequence: TGCGCCAGCAGCCAAGATCGAGGGAGGGCCTACGAGCAGTACTTC. Its protein is CASSQDRGRAYEQYF. V is TRBV4-1 and J is TRBJ2-7; 7 bases are shared with TRBD2. Germline V gene sequence: CDR1 MGHRA, CDR2 YSYEKL. The CDR3 contains 15 residues. V dropped 0 bases and J dropped 2; count of bases not matched to a gene: 4.

The CDR3 reads CASGFETGKGYTF. CDR3 bases: TGTGCTAGTGGTTTCGAGACAGGCAAGGGCTACACCTTC. J is TRBJ1-2 and V is TRBV12-5; a weak D match, TRBD1 (6 bases). V shed 3 bases and J shed 8 bases, with 13 bases lying between them. The CDR3 extends over 13 amino acids. The germline CDR1 and CDR2 sequences are LGHNT and FRNRAP.

CDR3 in amino acids: CAIASSGTTYGYTF. The DNA of the CDR3 is TGTGCCATCGCATCTTCCGGGACAACTTATGGCTACACCTTC. This rearrangement joins TRBV10-3 to TRBJ1-2; D possibly corresponds to TRBD1 (6 bases). The V gene's germline CDR1 is ENHRY and CDR2 SYGVKD. The germline V and J ends were trimmed by 8 bases and 5 bases, with 18 bases remaining between them. This CDR3 region has 14 residues.

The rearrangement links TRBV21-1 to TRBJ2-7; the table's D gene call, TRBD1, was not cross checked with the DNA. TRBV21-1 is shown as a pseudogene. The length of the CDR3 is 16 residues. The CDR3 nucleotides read TGTGCCAGCAGCGCCAGACCCGGGACAGGGAGTTACGAGCAGTACTTC. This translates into CASSARPGTGSYEQYF.

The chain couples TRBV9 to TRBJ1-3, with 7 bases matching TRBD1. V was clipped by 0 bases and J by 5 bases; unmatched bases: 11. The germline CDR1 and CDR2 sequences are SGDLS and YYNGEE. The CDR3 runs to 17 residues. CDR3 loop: CASSVAWIGDSRNTIYF. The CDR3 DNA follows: TGTGCCAGCAGCGTAGCGTGGATCGGGGACAGTCGAAACACCATATATTTT.

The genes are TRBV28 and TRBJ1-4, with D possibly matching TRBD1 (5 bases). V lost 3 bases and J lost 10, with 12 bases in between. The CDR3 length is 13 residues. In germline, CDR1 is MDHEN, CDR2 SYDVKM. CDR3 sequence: CASSFGGVGKLFF. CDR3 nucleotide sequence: TGTGCCAGCAGTTTTGGGGGTGTCGGAAAACTGTTTTTT.

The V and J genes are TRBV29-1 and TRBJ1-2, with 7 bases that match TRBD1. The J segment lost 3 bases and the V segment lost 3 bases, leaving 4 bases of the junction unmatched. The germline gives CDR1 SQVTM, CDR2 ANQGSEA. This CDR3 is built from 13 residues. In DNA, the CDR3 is TGCAGCGTTGATAGGGGGCAGGACTATGGCTACACCTTC. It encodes CSVDRGQDYGYTF.